This T cell receptor (beta chain) is drawn from a study of OX40 agonist ivuxolimab in advanced cancers. Using immunoSEQ multiplex PCR, the repertoire was profiled, and TCRdb retains in-frame clones only, with some absent. The sample records about 55,000 clones, almost 90% being singletons. This receptor was obtained from an adult with an advanced solid tumor such as melanoma, head and neck, liver or kidney cancer. The sequencing used CD4+ or CD8+ T cells sorted from blood, collected in a trial of the OX40 agonist ivuxolimab.

The CDR3 protein is CASSGPHSAAGANVLTF. The CDR3 DNA reads as TGTGCCAGCTCAGGCCCCCATAGCGCGGCTGGGGCCAACGTCCTGACTTTC. This rearrangement joins TRBV2 to TRBJ2-6; D might be TRBD2 (5 bases). Germline V gene lookup returns CDR1 SNHLY and CDR2 FYNNEI. V was shortened by 8 bases and J by 2 bases, with 19 bases between the two germline ends. The CDR3 has 17 amino acids.